The rows below give T cell receptor beta chains drawn from one sample of a study of blood T cells in healthy people across ages. TCRdb ran MiXCR on the 5' RACE reads and lists one entry per CDR3 protein. The sample records about 1.5 million distinct CDR3 sequences, approximately 39% being singletons. Material for sequencing was blood. Receptor source: a young woman in good health. Each CDR3 is given with its conserved first and last residue. D genes are given only for firm matches. The listing skips clone size in some rows; elsewhere it reads once, few, many or a size class.

clone size	V gene	D gene	J gene	CDR3 length	CDR3 protein	CDR3 DNA
.	TRBV24-1	.	TRBJ1-5	14	CATRGPGGNQPQHF	TGTGCCACCAGGGGGCCGGGGGGCAATCAGCCCCAGCATTTT
.	TRBV7-2	TRBD2	TRBJ2-1	14	CASRSPAGGPEQFF	TGTGCCAGCAGATCCCCTGCGGGAGGACCAGAGCAGTTCTTC
.	TRBV12-3/TRBV12-4	TRBD2	TRBJ2-1	17	CASSPRTSGGLYNEQFF	TGTGCCAGCAGTCCCAGGACTAGCGGGGGGCTATACAATGAGCAGTTCTTC
.	TRBV3-1	.	TRBJ1-2	14	CASSRTVPSYGYTF	TGTGCCAGCAGCCGGACAGTCCCTTCCTATGGCTACACCTTC
.	TRBV20-1	TRBD1	TRBJ2-1	14	CSADPGQGVDEQFF	TGCAGTGCTGACCCGGGACAGGGCGTGGATGAGCAGTTCTTC
few	TRBV20-1	TRBD2	TRBJ2-7	14	CSATLAGVRNKQYF	TGCAGTGCCACCCTAGCGGGGGTACGTAACAAGCAGTACTTC
.	TRBV20-1	.	TRBJ1-3	15	CSAGPGASSGNTIYF	TGCAGTGCTGGGCCCGGGGCCTCCTCTGGAAACACCATATATTTT
.	TRBV5-1	.	TRBJ2-3	17	CASSLALGTRSTDTQYF	TGCGCCAGCAGCTTGGCCCTAGGGACCCGTAGCACAGATACGCAGTATTTT
.	TRBV7-8	.	TRBJ1-5	16	CASSLFAGETNQPQHF	TGTGCCAGCAGCTTATTTGCGGGGGAAACGAATCAGCCCCAGCATTTT
many	TRBV28	.	TRBJ2-4	13	CASGDSAKNIQYF	TGTGCCAGCGGAGATTCGGCCAAAAACATTCAGTACTTC
.	TRBV4-1	TRBD1	TRBJ2-5	16	CASSQDLTTRGETQYF	TGCGCCAGCAGCCAAGATTTGACGACCAGGGGGGAGACCCAGTACTTC
.	TRBV7-9	.	TRBJ1-1	13	CASNKALDTEAFF	TGTGCCAGCAACAAAGCCCTCGACACTGAAGCTTTCTTT
.	TRBV6-2/TRBV6-3	.	TRBJ2-7	11	CASRQTGEQYF	TGTGCCAGCAGACAGACGGGGGAGCAGTACTTC
.	TRBV20-1	TRBD1	TRBJ2-7	15	CSAQKRTGTSYEQYF	TGCAGTGCTCAAAAACGGACAGGGACCTCCTACGAGCAGTACTTC
.	TRBV20-1	.	TRBJ2-1	10	CSRGGNGQFF	TGCAGCCGAGGGGGAAATGGGCAGTTCTTC
few	TRBV2	TRBD1	TRBJ1-4	14	CASSYDRANEKLFF	TGTGCCAGCAGTTACGACAGGGCCAATGAAAAACTGTTTTTT
.	TRBV25-1	.	TRBJ1-6	13	CASTRDFGTPLHF	TGTGCCAGCACCAGAGACTTCGGTACACCCCTCCACTTT
many	TRBV6-5	.	TRBJ2-7	12	CASSYDGYEQYF	TGTGCCAGCAGTTACGATGGATACGAGCAGTACTTC
.	TRBV7-3	TRBD1	TRBJ2-3	15	CASSPTTGHADTQYF	TGTGCCAGCAGCCCAACGACAGGGCATGCAGATACGCAGTATTTT
few	TRBV5-1	TRBD1	TRBJ2-5	14	CASSPGTGKETQYF	TGTGCCAGCAGCCCAGGGACAGGAAAGGAGACCCAGTACTTC
.	TRBV6-4	TRBD1	TRBJ1-1	13	CASKAQGDTEAFF	TGTGCCAGCAAGGCACAGGGGGACACTGAAGCTTTCTTT
.	TRBV30	TRBD1	TRBJ1-1	15	CAWSVRGQGDTEAFF	TGTGCCTGGAGTGTACGGGGACAGGGGGACACTGAAGCTTTCTTT
.	TRBV30	TRBD1	TRBJ2-7	14	CAWSGGQGRNEQYF	TGTGCCTGGAGTGGCGGACAGGGGAGAAACGAGCAGTACTTC
few	TRBV4-3	.	TRBJ2-7	18	CASSQDNLGTGKYYEQYF	TGCGCCAGCAGCCAAGATAACCTAGGAACGGGGAAGTACTATGAGCAGTACTTC
.	TRBV7-9	.	TRBJ2-7	14	CASSLGQAPETRYF	TGTGCCAGCAGCTTAGGGCAGGCCCCAGAGACCCGGTACTTC
.	TRBV2	.	TRBJ1-2	15	CASSEARQAPYGYTF	TGTGCCAGCAGTGAAGCGAGGCAGGCGCCTTATGGCTACACCTTC
.	TRBV13	TRBD2	TRBJ2-3	18	CASRPRRLAGGPRDTQYF	TGTGCCAGCAGACCCAGAAGGCTAGCGGGGGGGCCGAGGGATACGCAGTATTTT
few	TRBV7-2	TRBD2	TRBJ2-3	15	CASGYSSGRADTQYF	TGTGCCAGCGGATACTCTAGCGGGAGGGCAGATACGCAGTATTTT
.	TRBV7-9	.	TRBJ2-7	16	CASRPYQGPPLYEQYF	TGTGCCAGCAGACCTTACCAGGGGCCGCCCCTATACGAGCAGTACTTC
.	TRBV7-9	.	TRBJ1-2	15	CASSPRGGPGYGYTF	TGTGCCAGCAGTCCTAGGGGGGGGCCCGGCTATGGCTACACCTTC
.	TRBV4-3	.	TRBJ1-2	17	CASSQDAQAKANYGYTF	TGCGCCAGCAGCCAAGATGCCCAGGCGAAAGCTAACTATGGCTACACCTTC
few	TRBV20-1	TRBD1	TRBJ1-3	15	CSAPLRDRGGNTIYF	TGCAGTGCCCCACTCCGGGACAGGGGAGGAAACACCATATATTTT
.	TRBV9	.	TRBJ2-1	16	CASSANFRGSYNEQFF	TGTGCCAGCAGCGCTAACTTTCGGGGCTCCTACAATGAGCAGTTCTTC
few	TRBV12-3/TRBV12-4	TRBD2	TRBJ2-7	15	CASSPLSGGAEEQYF	TGTGCCAGCAGTCCCCTTAGCGGGGGGGCTGAAGAGCAGTACTTC
.	TRBV12-3/TRBV12-4	.	TRBJ2-1	15	CASSLPRDSYNEQFF	TGTGCCAGCAGTTTACCGCGGGACTCCTACAATGAGCAGTTCTTC
.	TRBV20-1	.	TRBJ1-5	13	CSALVRDNRPQHF	TGCAGTGCCTTAGTACGTGACAATCGGCCCCAGCATTTT
.	TRBV11-2	TRBD2	TRBJ2-3	16	CASSSWTREGSDTQYF	TGTGCCAGCAGCTCATGGACTAGGGAGGGGTCAGATACGCAGTATTTT
.	TRBV6-5	TRBD2	TRBJ2-3	17	CASSYLFGTSGGGTQYF	TGTGCCAGCAGTTATTTGTTTGGGACTAGCGGGGGAGGTACGCAGTATTTT
few	TRBV12-3/TRBV12-4	.	TRBJ1-5	16	CASSLIGSYSNQPQHF	TGTGCCAGCAGTTTAATCGGCAGTTATAGCAATCAGCCCCAGCATTTT
.	TRBV7-2	.	TRBJ2-3	16	CASSLVVRTGTDTQYF	TGTGCCAGCAGCTTAGTGGTCAGGACTGGCACAGATACGCAGTATTTT
few	TRBV27	.	TRBJ1-1	14	CASSWGRRNTEAFF	TGTGCCAGCAGTTGGGGAAGAAGGAACACTGAAGCTTTCTTT
few	TRBV7-2	.	TRBJ2-5	15	CASSLRVWQKETQYF	TGTGCCAGCAGCTTACGGGTCTGGCAGAAAGAGACCCAGTACTTC
few	TRBV12-3/TRBV12-4	TRBD1	TRBJ2-1	14	CASSRGGALNEQFF	TGTGCCAGCAGCAGAGGGGGCGCGCTTAATGAGCAGTTCTTC
.	TRBV20-1	.	TRBJ1-1	14	CSASSEAEGTEAFF	TGCAGTGCTAGCTCGGAAGCTGAGGGCACTGAAGCTTTCTTT